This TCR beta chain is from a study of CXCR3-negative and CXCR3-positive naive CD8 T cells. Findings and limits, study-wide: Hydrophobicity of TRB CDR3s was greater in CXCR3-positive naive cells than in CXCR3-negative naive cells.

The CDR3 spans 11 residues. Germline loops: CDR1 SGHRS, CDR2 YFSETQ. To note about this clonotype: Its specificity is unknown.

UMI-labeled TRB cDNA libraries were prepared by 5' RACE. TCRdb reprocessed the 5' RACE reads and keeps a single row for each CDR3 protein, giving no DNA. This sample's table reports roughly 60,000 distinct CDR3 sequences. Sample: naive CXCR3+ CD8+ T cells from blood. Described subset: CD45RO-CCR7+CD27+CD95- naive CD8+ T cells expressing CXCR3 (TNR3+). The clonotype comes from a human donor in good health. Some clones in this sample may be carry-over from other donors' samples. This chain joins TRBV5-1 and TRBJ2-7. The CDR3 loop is CASSSHYEQYF.